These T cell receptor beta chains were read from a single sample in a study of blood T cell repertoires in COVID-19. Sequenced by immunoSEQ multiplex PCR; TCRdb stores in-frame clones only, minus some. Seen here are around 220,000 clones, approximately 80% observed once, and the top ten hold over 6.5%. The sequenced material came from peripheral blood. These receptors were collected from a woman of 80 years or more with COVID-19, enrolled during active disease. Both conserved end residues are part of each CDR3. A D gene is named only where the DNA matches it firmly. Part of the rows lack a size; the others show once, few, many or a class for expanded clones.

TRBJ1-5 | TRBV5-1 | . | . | TGCGCCAGCAGCCCGGGGGTCAATCAGCCCCAGCATTTT | CASSPGVNQPQHF
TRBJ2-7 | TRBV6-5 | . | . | TGTGCCAGCAGCGCACAGGGCGGAACAACCTACGAGCAGTACTTC | CASSAQGGTTYEQYF
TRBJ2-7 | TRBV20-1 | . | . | TGCAGTGCTAGAGAAGGGGTCCGGCAGTACTTC | CSAREGVRQYF
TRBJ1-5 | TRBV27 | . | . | TGTGCCAGCAGTCCTTGGACCTATGGGCAGGGTCAGCCCCAGCATTTT | CASSPWTYGQGQPQHF
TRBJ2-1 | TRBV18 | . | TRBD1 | TGTGCCAGCTCACCCCCGACAGGGGTCCCCTACAATGAGCAGTTCTTC | CASSPPTGVPYNEQFF
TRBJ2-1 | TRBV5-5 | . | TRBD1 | TGTGCCAGCAGCTTGGAGTCCCGGGACAGGGGCGGTGAGCAGTTCTTC | CASSLESRDRGGEQFF
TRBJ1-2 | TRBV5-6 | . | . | TGTGCCAGCAGCCTACCTCGTGGCCAGGGATTCTATGGCTACACCTTC | CASSLPRGQGFYGYTF
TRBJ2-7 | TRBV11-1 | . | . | TGTGCCAGCAGCTTAGTACCGGACGGGGGTAACGAGCAGTACTTC | CASSLVPDGGNEQYF
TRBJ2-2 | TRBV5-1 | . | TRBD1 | TGCGCCAGCAGGGGGACAGGGGCGAACACCGGGGAGCTGTTTTTT | CASRGTGANTGELFF
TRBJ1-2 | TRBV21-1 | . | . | TGTGCCAGCAGCGGTACCAGGGGATACAACTATGGCTACACCTTC | CASSGTRGYNYGYTF
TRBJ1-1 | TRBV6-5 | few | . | TGTGCCAGCCACGTTGGGGGCGGCACTGAAGCTTTCTTT | CASHVGGGTEAFF
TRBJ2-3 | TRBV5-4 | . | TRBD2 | TGTGCCAGCAGCTCCAAGCTAGGGAGGGCAGATACGCAGTATTTT | CASSSKLGRADTQYF
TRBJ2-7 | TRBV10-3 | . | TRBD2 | TGTGCCATCAGTCGCGGGACTAGCGGGAGTAAACCCGAGCAGTACTTC | CAISRGTSGSKPEQYF
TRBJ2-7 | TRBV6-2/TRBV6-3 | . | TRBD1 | TGTGCCAGCACCCCCCGGAAGGGGGCAAGGGAGCAGTACTTC | CASTPRKGAREQYF
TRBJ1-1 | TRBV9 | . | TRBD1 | TGTGCCAGCAGCTCCATATCGACAGGGGACACTGAAGCTTTCTTT | CASSSISTGDTEAFF
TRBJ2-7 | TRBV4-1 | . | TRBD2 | TGCGCCAGCAGCCCGTCGAGGGTAGCGGGAGGGAGATCCCACGAGCAGTACTTC | CASSPSRVAGGRSHEQYF
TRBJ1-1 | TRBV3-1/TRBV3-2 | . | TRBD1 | TGTGCCAGCAGCCAAGGACAGGGGGGGACTGAAGCTTTCTTT | CASSQGQGGTEAFF
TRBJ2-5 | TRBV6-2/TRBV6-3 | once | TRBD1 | TGTGCCAGCAGCGACCCGAGATACCGACAGGGCCAAGAGACCCAGTACTTC | CASSDPRYRQGQETQYF
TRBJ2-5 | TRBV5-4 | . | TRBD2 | TGTGCCAGCAGCGCCCGGGGGGGGCTTCGGGAGACCCAGTACTTC | CASSARGGLRETQYF
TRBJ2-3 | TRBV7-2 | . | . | TGTGCCAGCAGCTTAGGCCTCGAGGATACGCAGTATTTT | CASSLGLEDTQYF
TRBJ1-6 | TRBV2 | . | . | TGTGCCAGCAGGGCGGATTTTTCACCCCTCCACTTT | CASRADFSPLHF
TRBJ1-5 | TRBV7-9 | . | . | TGTGCCAGCAGTCTCGGATGGGCGCCCCAGCATTTT | CASSLGWAPQHF